These 22 T cell receptor beta chains were sequenced from one sample in a study of preoperative IRX-2 immunotherapy in early breast cancer. The data were produced by immunoSEQ multiplex PCR, yet TCRdb's version contains in-frame clones alone and is incomplete. The data hold 3,400 or so clones, with approximately 76% observed a single time. The treatment denotes: preoperative locoregional IRX-2 cytokine immunotherapy. Sequences were derived from tumor tissue, sampled after IRX-2 immunotherapy. The source of these receptors is a human donor with breast cancer.

This clone was observed a few times. The CDR3 region has the DNA TGTGCCACCAGCAGTGTGACACAGGGGGTTTACGAGCAGTACTTC. The encoded protein is CATSSVTQGVYEQYF. The V gene is TRBV15, the J gene TRBJ2-7, with 8 positions matching TRBD1. The ends lost 3 bases at V and 4 bases at J; junction bases unmatched: 8. The germline CDR1 and CDR2 sequences are LNHNV and YYDKDF (reference sequence). The CDR3 has 15 residues.

This sequence joins TRBV6-8 and TRBJ2-3, with TRBD2 matching 13 bases. V trimming: 10 bases; J trimming: 8 bases; junction bases outside the gene matches: 15. The CDR3 extends over 16 amino acids. Germline V gene data show CDR1 as MNHGY and CDR2 as SAAAGT. DNA for the CDR3: TGTGCCATCAGGGGAGGACTAGCGGGGGCCAACGGTACGCAGTATTTT. Its protein product is CAIRGGLAGANGTQYF.

The CDR3: CASSFLTGNTEAFF. In nucleotides, the CDR3 is TGTGCCAGCAGCTTCTTGACAGGGAACACTGAAGCTTTCTTT. The chain uses TRBV11-3 and TRBJ1-1; weak D call: TRBD1 (6 bases). The germline V gene has CDR1 SGHNT and CDR2 YENEEA. Trimming pared 3 bases from V and 1 base from J, leaving 9 bases between. The CDR3 is 14 residues long.

This clone was seen just once. The V and J genes are TRBV6-8 and TRBJ2-4; D may be TRBD1 (8 bases). This CDR3 has 15 residues. Trimming left V 6 bases short and J 3 bases short, with 15 bases between. Looked up from germline, CDR1 is MNHGY and CDR2 is SAAAGT. The CDR3 DNA is TGTGCCAGCAGCACAAACAGGGGGGGCAAAAACATTCAGTACTTC. Protein sequence: CASSTNRGGKNIQYF.

The CDR3 loop reads CATSGRQGSVTDTQYF. Here the CDR3 DNA reads TGTGCCACCAGCGGAAGACAGGGGAGTGTCACAGATACGCAGTATTTT. The chain couples TRBV15 to TRBJ2-3; TRBD1 matches at 8 bases. The junction had 9 bases not matched to a gene; V was cut back by 5 bases and J by 2 bases. The length of the CDR3 is 16 residues. From germline, CDR1 is LNHNV and CDR2 YYDKDF (reference sequence).

This clone was seen a few times. The V call is TRBV6-8, the J call TRBJ1-4; D unclear. With 5 bases removed from V and 7 bases from J, the gap between germline ends came to 20 bases. The CDR3 contains 16 residues. CDR1 is MNHGY, CDR2 SAAAGT, per germline. In nucleotides, the CDR3 is TGTGCCAGCAGTCCCCACCCCGGCGTGCCTCGTGAAAAACTGTTTTTT. This encodes CASSPHPGVPREKLFF.

Concerning this clone itself: The observed sequence ends 1 residue before the CDR3 terminus, with the missing tail filled in from the germline J gene. This chain links TRBV10-3 with TRBJ2-1, with 15 nucleotides matching TRBD2. V lost 2 bases to trimming and J lost 7 bases; unmatched junction nucleotides: 0. The CDR3 spans 15 residues. CDR1 is ENHRY, CDR2 SYGVKD, per germline. This CDR3 reads CAISEGLAGGNEQFF. The DNA read from the CDR3 is TGTGCCATCAGTGAGGGACTAGCGGGGGGGAATGAGCAGTTC.

The J gene is TRBJ2-2, the V gene TRBV11-3; D call uncertain. V was clipped by 0 bases and J by 5 bases, with 7 bases between them. The CDR3 is 14 residues long. Germline V gene sequence: CDR1 SGHNT, CDR2 YENEEA. As DNA, the CDR3 is TGTGCCAGCAGCTTAGATTTAGGAACCGGGGAGCTGTTTTTT. As protein: CASSLDLGTGELFF.

The chain is built from TRBV18 and TRBJ1-1; 8 bases align to TRBD1. The CDR3 runs 14 residues. J gave up 6 bases and V 2 bases, and 5 bases lay outside the gene matches. Per germline, CDR1 KGHSH and CDR2 LQKENI. The CDR3 here is CASSPITGGAEAFF. As DNA, the CDR3 is TGTGCCAGCTCACCAATAACAGGGGGGGCTGAAGCTTTCTTT.

V gene TRBV12-5 combines with J gene TRBJ1-1; no clear D. Germline V gives CDR1 LGHNT, CDR2 FRNRAP. The CDR3 runs 13 residues. The CDR3 loop reads CASIAPAGTEAFF. As DNA, the CDR3 is TGTGCCAGCATCGCCCCCGCCGGAACTGAAGCTTTCTTT.

In DNA, the CDR3 is TGTGCCAGCTCACCAGGGGTGGGCATGGAGACCCAGTACTTC. Translation: CASSPGVGMETQYF. The V gene is TRBV18, the J gene TRBJ2-5; no reliable D call. Germline-derived CDR1 and CDR2 are KGHSH and LQKENI. V lost 2 bases to trimming and J lost 5 bases, with 12 bases between them. CDR3 length: 14 amino acids.

The J gene is TRBJ1-5, the V gene TRBV16, with D possibly being TRBD1 (6 bases). Trimming took off 0 bases at V and 7 bases at J, with 13 bases between the two ends. The CDR3 consists of 15 residues. The germline V gene has CDR1 KGHSY and CDR2 FQNENV. As DNA, the CDR3 is TGTGCCAGCAGCCAATCAAGTCGAGGGGGGCAGCCCCAGCATTTT. Translated, it gives CASSQSSRGGQPQHF.

This clone has only one observation. The chain links TRBV19 to TRBJ2-1; 8 bases agree with TRBD2. V shed 6 bases, J shed 10 bases, and the junction held 11 bases outside the gene matches. The length of the CDR3 is 14 residues. Germline assignment: CDR1 LNHDA and CDR2 SQIVND (reference sequence). CDR3 region: CASRRGALIWEQFF. The CDR3 DNA sequence: TGTGCCAGTAGGCGGGGGGCGCTTATTTGGGAGCAGTTCTTC.

This chain uses TRBV11-3 with TRBJ2-3, with TRBD1 identical over 7 bases. CDR1 SGHNT and CDR2 YENEEA come from the germline V gene. The length of the CDR3 is 15 residues. The ends lost 4 bases at V and 1 base at J; junction bases unmatched: 5. The CDR3: CASSSTGSGTDTQYF. The CDR3 coding sequence is TGTGCCAGCAGCTCGACAGGGAGCGGCACAGATACGCAGTATTTT.

This chain uses TRBV11-3 with TRBJ2-2; TRBD1 agrees at 7 bases. CDR3 length: 17 amino acids. Germline V gene data show CDR1 as SGHNT and CDR2 as YENEEA. Trimming cost V 6 bases and J 0 bases; bases outside gene matches: 10. CDR3: CASSSAWDRTNTGELFF. DNA for the CDR3: TGTGCCAGCAGTTCCGCTTGGGACAGAACGAACACCGGGGAGCTGTTTTTT.

The chain combines TRBV18 with TRBJ1-1, with D possibly TRBD1 on 6 matching bases. The V and J ends lost 3 bases and 4 bases respectively, with 18 bases between them. Per the germline V gene, CDR1 is KGHSH and CDR2 is LQKENI. The CDR3 contains 16 residues. The CDR3 DNA reads TGTGCCAGCTCACCCAGGGCTGTGGGGGCGGGCACTGAAGCTTTCTTT. It specifies CASSPRAVGAGTEAFF.

This clone was seen once. The chain uses TRBV29-1 and TRBJ1-3; D not resolved. CDR3 size: 16 residues. V gave up 5 bases and J gave up 0 bases, with 17 bases separating them. The germline gives CDR1 SQVTM, CDR2 ANQGSEA. CDR3 in DNA: TGCAGCGTTCTTTTGTTGAGGAGGGACTCTGGAAACACCATATATTTT. This sequence encodes CSVLLLRRDSGNTIYF.

This chain connects TRBV6-8 to TRBJ2-2; no clear D. V lost 5 bases and J 7 bases, leaving 14 bases between the germline ends. Germline V CDR1 and CDR2: MNHGY, SAAAGT. The CDR3 has 14 residues. In nucleotides, the CDR3 is TGTGCCAGCAGTGAGATGGGGATGATCGGGGAGCTGTTTTTT. As protein: CASSEMGMIGELFF.

The chain's CDR3 is CASSLMLRAEAFF. For the CDR3, the DNA is TGTGCCAGCAGTCTAATGCTAAGGGCTGAAGCTTTCTTT. This chain uses TRBV28 with TRBJ1-1, with no clear D. Per the germline V gene, CDR1 is MDHEN and CDR2 is SYDVKM. V lost 5 bases and J lost 6, with 13 bases in between. The CDR3 is 13 residues long.

This clone was seen once. The chain combines TRBV6-8 with TRBJ2-5, with 7 bases identical to TRBD2. Trimming removed 10 bases from V and 2 bases from J; junction bases left unmatched: 7. This CDR3 is 13 amino acids long. In germline, CDR1 is MNHGY, CDR2 SAAAGT. This CDR3 is CATERGEQETQYF. CDR3 DNA sequence: TGTGCCACCGAACGGGGGGAACAAGAGACCCAGTACTTC.

The chain has TRBV5-1 and TRBJ1-1, with D possibly TRBD1 on 6 matching bases. Trimming left V 0 bases short and J 7 bases short, with 16 bases between. In germline, CDR1 is SGHRS, CDR2 YFSETQ. CDR3 length: 15 amino acids. CDR3 sequence (DNA): TGCGCCAGCAGCTTGGAGGGCCAGGGGCGTGTTGAAGCTTTCTTT. Residues: CASSLEGQGRVEAFF.

In DNA form, the CDR3 reads TGTGCCAGCAGCCAATACAGGGGGCTCCAAGAGACCCAGTACTTC. Its translation: CASSQYRGLQETQYF. This chain joins TRBV11-3 and TRBJ2-5; TRBD1 agrees at 9 bases. After removal of 5 bases from V and 1 base from J, the junction contained 5 bases not matched to a gene. Per germline, CDR1 SGHNT and CDR2 YENEEA. This CDR3 has 15 residues. The full variable domain, rest sourced from reference TRBV11-3 and TRBJ2-5, is EAGVVQSPRYKIIEKKQPVAFWCNPISGHNTLYWYLQNLGQGPELLIRYENEEAVDDSQLPKDRFSAERLKGVDSTLKIQPAELGDSAVYLCASSQYRGLQETQYFGPGTRLLVL.